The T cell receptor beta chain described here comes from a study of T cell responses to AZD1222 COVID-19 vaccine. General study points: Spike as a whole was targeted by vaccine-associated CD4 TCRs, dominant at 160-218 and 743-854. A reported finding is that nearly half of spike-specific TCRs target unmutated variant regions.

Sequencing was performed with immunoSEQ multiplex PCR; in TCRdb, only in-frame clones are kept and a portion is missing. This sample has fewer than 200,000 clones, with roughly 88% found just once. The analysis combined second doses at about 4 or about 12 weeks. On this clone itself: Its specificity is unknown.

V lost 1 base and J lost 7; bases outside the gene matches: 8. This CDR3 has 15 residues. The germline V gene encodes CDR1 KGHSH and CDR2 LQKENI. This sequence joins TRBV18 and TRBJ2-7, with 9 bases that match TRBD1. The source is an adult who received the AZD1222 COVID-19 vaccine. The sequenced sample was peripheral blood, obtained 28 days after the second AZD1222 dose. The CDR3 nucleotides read TGTGCCAGCTCACCACGGGGGACAGGGAGCGGGGAGCAGTACTTC. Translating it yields CASSPRGTGSGEQYF.